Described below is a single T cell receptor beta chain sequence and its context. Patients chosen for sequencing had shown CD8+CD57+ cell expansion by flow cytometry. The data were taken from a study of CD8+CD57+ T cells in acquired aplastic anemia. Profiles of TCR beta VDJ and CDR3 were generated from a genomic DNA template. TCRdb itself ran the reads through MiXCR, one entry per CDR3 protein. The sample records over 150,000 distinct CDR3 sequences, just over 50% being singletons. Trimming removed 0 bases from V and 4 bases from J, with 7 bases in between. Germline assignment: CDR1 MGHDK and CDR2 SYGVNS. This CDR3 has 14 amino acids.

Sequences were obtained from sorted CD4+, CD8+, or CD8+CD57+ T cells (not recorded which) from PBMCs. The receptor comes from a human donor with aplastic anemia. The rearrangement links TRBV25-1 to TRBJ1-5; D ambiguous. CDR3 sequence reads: CASSEYGLNQPQHF. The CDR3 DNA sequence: TGTGCCAGCAGTGAATACGGACTTAATCAGCCCCAGCATTTT.